This T cell receptor beta chain was sequenced in a study of shared clonotypes between healthy human individuals. Regarding the study as a whole: The naive CD4 repertoires of a handful of donors were compared, and approximately 4.7% of clonotypes were shared.

The CDR3 contains 14 residues. J lost 3 bases, V lost 4 bases, and 4 bases had no gene match. Germline V gene lookup returns CDR1 KGHSH and CDR2 LQKENI. Investigators divided CD4+ cells into CD45RA+ naive and CD45RA-negative memory subsets. Using immunoSEQ multiplex PCR, the repertoire was profiled, and TCRdb retains in-frame clones only, with some absent. The table includes fewer than 1.8 million clones, less than 99% detected once. Points on this clone: Its cognate antigen is unknown.

Sequencing input: naive CD4+ T cells sorted from blood. Subset meaning: CD45RA+ positively selected. This sequence originates from a man under 40 in good health. V and J are TRBV18 and TRBJ2-7; 9 bases fit TRBD1. The CDR3, as DNA: TGTGCCAGCTCACTACAGGGGGCTGGCTACGAGCAGTACTTC. Its translation is CASSLQGAGYEQYF.